What follows describes a single T cell receptor (beta chain). Its matching antigen is unknown. This sample was taken from a study of PD-1 blockade in classical Hodgkin lymphoma. Findings and caveats of the study: When set against healthy donors, newly diagnosed patients were reported to show lower baseline TCR diversity. The origin of the repertoire differences remains undefined, with disease activity or prior therapy as possible causes. It was among complete responders that baseline diversity resembled that of newly diagnosed patients.

Every single patient, without exception, relapsed after autologous stem cell transplantation, and brentuximab vedotin exposure varied. Germline CDR1 SGDLS, CDR2 YYNGEE. The CDR3 sequence is 13 residues long. Between the trimmed V and J ends, which lost 3 bases and 3 bases, there was a span of 9 bases. Clones were sequenced by immunoSEQ multiplex PCR, and TCRdb holds only the in-frame ones, with some missing. This repertoire shows fewer than 100,000 clones, 89% found once; its top ten account for about 20%. The clonotype was recovered from a human donor with classical Hodgkin lymphoma. V gene TRBV9 combines with J gene TRBJ1-1; the D gene is possibly TRBD1 (6 bases). Sequencing used peripheral blood mononuclear cells (PBMCs), obtained at baseline. Here the CDR3 DNA reads TGTGCCAGCAGCGCCCACAGGGACACTGAAGCTTTCTTT. This encodes CASSAHRDTEAFF. Supplemented by reference TRBV9 and TRBJ1-1, the full variable domain reads DSGVTQTPKHLITATGQRVTLRCSPRSGDLSVYWYQQSLDQGLQFLIQYYNGEERAKGNILERFSAQQFPDLHSELNLSSLELGDSALYFCASSAHRDTEAFFGQGTRLTVV.